These 8 T cell receptor beta chains were all obtained from the same sample, sequenced in a study of Ad26.COV2.S vaccination and SARS-CoV-2 variants. The treatment is: about 20 received Ad26.COV2.S at low or high dose, single or two shots; about 5 received placebo; per-sample allocation not given. Sampling was performed 63 days after the first vaccine or placebo injection. Some clones are missing from TCRdb's copy, which holds only in-frame ones; the method was immunoSEQ multiplex PCR. The sample consists of some 460,000 clones, roughly nine tenths of them appearing once. The sequences come from peripheral blood, collected in a trial of Ad26.COV2.S vaccine versus placebo. The source is a person between 18 and 65 years old who received the Ad26.COV2.S COVID-19 vaccine or a placebo.

This chain uses TRBV14 with TRBJ1-1; D remains unclear. CDR3 length equals 15 residues. Germline V gene data show CDR1 as SGHDN and CDR2 as FVKESK. Between the trimmed V and J ends, which lost 4 bases and 1 base, there was a span of 13 bases. CDR3: CASSPETGKNTEAFF. DNA for the CDR3: TGTGCCAGCAGCCCGGAAACCGGGAAGAACACTGAAGCTTTCTTT.

The chain combines TRBV30 with TRBJ2-7; tentative D call: TRBD1 (5 bases). Germline V gene data show CDR1 as GTSNPN and CDR2 as SVGIG (reference sequence). The CDR3 covers 12 residues. V was shortened by 5 bases and J by 0 bases, with 8 bases between the two germline ends. The CDR3 sequence: CAWGANSYEQYF. CDR3 coding DNA: TGTGCCTGGGGGGCGAACTCCTACGAGCAGTACTTC.

V and J are TRBV7-3 and TRBJ2-2; D is unresolved. The CDR3 spans 15 residues. V lost 2 bases to trimming and J lost 2 bases, with 9 bases between them. The germline V gene has CDR1 SGHTA and CDR2 FQGTGA. The CDR3 region is CASSLLPRNTGELFF. The CDR3 DNA reads TGTGCCAGCAGCTTATTGCCCAGAAACACCGGGGAGCTGTTTTTT.

The V gene is TRBV27, the J gene TRBJ1-1; 7 nucleotides line up with TRBD1. The trim removed 5 bases at V and 4 bases at J, leaving 7 bases unmatched. Germline values: CDR1 MNHEY, CDR2 SMNVEV (reference sequence). The CDR3 has 14 residues. CDR3 in amino acids: CASSQRGLGTEAFF. CDR3 bases: TGTGCCAGCAGTCAAAGGGGGCTGGGCACTGAAGCTTTCTTT.

This sequence joins TRBV7-9 and TRBJ2-4; no clear D. CDR3 size: 14 residues. Deletions cut 3 bases from V and 0 bases from J, with 6 bases between. Germline-derived CDR1 and CDR2 are SEHNR and FQNEAQ (reference sequence). The CDR3 region is CASSLGIAKNIQYF. The CDR3 nucleotides read TGTGCCAGCAGCTTGGGAATAGCCAAAAACATTCAGTACTTC.

The chain recombines TRBV5-1 with TRBJ2-5, with no clear D. V lost 2 bases, J lost 4 bases, and 12 bases lay in between. The CDR3 consists of 14 residues. Germline V gives CDR1 SGHRS, CDR2 YFSETQ. The CDR3 loop is CASSFKAGPETQYF. The CDR3 DNA reads as TGCGCCAGCAGCTTTAAGGCAGGACCAGAGACCCAGTACTTC.

This clone was detected once. V usage is TRBV28 and J usage is TRBJ1-2; D may be TRBD1 (6 bases). CDR3 length equals 15 residues. The ends were cut back, 5 bases at V and 5 bases at J, with 18 bases in the middle. Looked up from germline, CDR1 is MDHEN and CDR2 is SYDVKM. CDR3 amino acids: CASSPHLGAGYGYTF. CDR3 nucleotides: TGTGCCAGCAGTCCCCACTTGGGGGCGGGGTATGGCTACACCTTC.

V usage is TRBV9 and J usage is TRBJ2-1; 9 bases line up with TRBD2. Germline assignment: CDR1 SGDLS and CDR2 YYNGEE. Trimming took 0 bases from V and 4 from J; bases not matched to a gene: 8. The CDR3 consists of 17 residues. The CDR3 nucleotides are TGTGCCAGCAGCGTAGGAAGCGGGGGGCTCACTTACAATGAGCAGTTCTTC. Amino acids: CASSVGSGGLTYNEQFF.